This entry concerns a single TCR beta chain. These data are taken from a study of blood T cell repertoires in COVID-19. At the level of the study: Sites across the United States, Italy and Spain contributed samples from acute and convalescent COVID-19.

Per the germline V gene, CDR1 is SGDLS and CDR2 is YYNGEE. CDR3 length: 16 amino acids. V was pared by 4 bases and J by 5 bases, with 8 bases of the junction left unmatched. Authors' methods: Counts of nucleated cells, estimated from reference gene primer amplification, were obtained. Method: immunoSEQ multiplex PCR; TCRdb's copy keeps in-frame clones and lacks some. Clone size and the V and J calls come from that table; the DNA yielded D and trimming. Here the sample spans some 170,000 clones, approximately 88% being singletons. This clonotype was sampled from a woman aged 60-70 years who had recovered from COVID-19. The sequencing input was peripheral blood. The V and J genes are TRBV9 and TRBJ1-6, with TRBD1 matching over 8 bases. The CDR3 DNA follows: TGTGCCAGCAGCAATCCGGGACAGGCCGATAATTCACCCCTCCACTTT. Protein product: CASSNPGQADNSPLHF.